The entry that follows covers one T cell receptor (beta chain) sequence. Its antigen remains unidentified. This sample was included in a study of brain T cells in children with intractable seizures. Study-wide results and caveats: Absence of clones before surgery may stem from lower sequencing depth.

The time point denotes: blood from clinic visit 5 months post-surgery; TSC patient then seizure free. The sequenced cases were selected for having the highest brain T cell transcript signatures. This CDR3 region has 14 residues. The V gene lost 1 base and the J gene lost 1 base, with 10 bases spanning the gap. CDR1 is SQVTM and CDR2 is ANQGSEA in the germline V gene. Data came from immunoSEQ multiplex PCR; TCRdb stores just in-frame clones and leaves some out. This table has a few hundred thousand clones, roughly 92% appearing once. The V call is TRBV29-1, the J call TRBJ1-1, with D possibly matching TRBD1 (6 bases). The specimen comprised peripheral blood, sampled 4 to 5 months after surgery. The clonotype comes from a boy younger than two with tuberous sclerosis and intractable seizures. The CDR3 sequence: CSVEVGTTNTEAFF. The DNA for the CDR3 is TGCAGCGTTGAAGTAGGGACAACGAACACTGAAGCTTTCTTT.